The T cell receptor beta chain under discussion was sequenced for a study of tumor-infiltrating lymphocytes in primary liver carcinoma. Study as a whole: Patients of both sexes were 30 to 69 years old. The number of productive TCRbeta reads per sample ranged from roughly 3.65 to 8 million and was similar across tissue types. General study points: No comparison of CD4+ and CD8+ repertoires was made, since the samples were bulk unsorted.

From approximately 490 ng total RNA, TCR beta cDNA was generated with a primer in the constant region. Sequencing libraries for TCR beta derived from three nested multiplex PCR rounds that used slightly modified ARM-PCR. TCRdb fed the multiplex PCR reads into MiXCR, producing one record per CDR3 protein. The repertoire holds fewer than 400,000 distinct CDR3 sequences, with 50% to 75% as singletons. Germline DNA was extracted too, while blood RNA derived from unsorted whole blood. Comment on this clonotype: Its antigen is not identified.

The sample comprised peripheral blood. This clonotype was obtained from a woman aged 25 to 39 with primary liver carcinoma and hepatitis B virus infection.

The chain's CDR3 is CASSPRWREGPYNEQFF. The CDR3 region has the DNA TGTGCCAGCAGCCCCCGGTGGCGGGAGGGCCCCTACAATGAGCAGTTCTTC. The rearrangement links TRBV5-6 to TRBJ2-1; 9 positions agree with TRBD2. The junction had 10 bases not matched to a gene; V was cut back by 4 bases and J by 2 bases. Per the germline V gene, CDR1 is SGHDT and CDR2 is YYEEEE. The CDR3 has 17 amino acids.